The present TCR beta chain was sequenced within a study of CD8 T cells in Susac syndrome. The authors sequenced TCR beta from blood CD8+ and CD4+ T cells. Relapsing-remitting disease, either stable or active, was present in the multiple sclerosis controls, who were treatment-naive patients. The CDR3 covers 14 residues. V was clipped by 4 bases and J by 10 bases; unmatched bases: 9. Random hexamers served to reverse transcribe roughly 0.45 to 1 ug RNA. From the immunoSEQ multiplex PCR reads, TCRdb called clonotypes with MiXCR, one entry per CDR3 protein. Of approximately 300,000 distinct CDR3 sequences listed, approximately 89% were seen once; the top ten hold more than 0.15%.

J is TRBJ1-2 and V is TRBV12-3 or TRBV12-4, with 10 bases lining up with TRBD1. This receptor was obtained from a human donor with multiple sclerosis. The sequenced material came from CD8+ T cells from PBMCs. The CDR3 protein is CASSYGTGTGAYTF. In DNA, the CDR3 is TGTGCCAGCAGTTACGGGACCGGGACAGGGGCCTACACCTTC.